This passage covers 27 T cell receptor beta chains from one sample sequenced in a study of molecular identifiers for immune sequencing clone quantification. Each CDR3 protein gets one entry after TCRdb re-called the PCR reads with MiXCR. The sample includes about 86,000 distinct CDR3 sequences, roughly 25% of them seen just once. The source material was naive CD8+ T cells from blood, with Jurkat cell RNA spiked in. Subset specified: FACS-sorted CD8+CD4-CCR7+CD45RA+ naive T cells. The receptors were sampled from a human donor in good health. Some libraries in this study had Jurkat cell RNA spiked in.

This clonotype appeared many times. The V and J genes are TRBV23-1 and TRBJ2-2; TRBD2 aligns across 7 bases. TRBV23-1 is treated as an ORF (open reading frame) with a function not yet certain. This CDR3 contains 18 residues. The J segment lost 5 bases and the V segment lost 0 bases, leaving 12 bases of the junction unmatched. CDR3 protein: CASSQSGGAGVRTGELFF. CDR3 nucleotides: TGCGCCAGCAGTCAATCCGGGGGTGCGGGAGTTAGAACCGGGGAGCTGTTTTTT.

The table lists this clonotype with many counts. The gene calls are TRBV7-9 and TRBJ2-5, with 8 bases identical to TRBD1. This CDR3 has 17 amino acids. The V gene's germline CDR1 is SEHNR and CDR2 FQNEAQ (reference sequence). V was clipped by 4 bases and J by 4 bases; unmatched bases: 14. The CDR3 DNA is TGTGCCAGCAGCTCGACATTGGACAGGGCCCTTTTAGAGACCCAGTACTTC. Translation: CASSSTLDRALLETQYF.

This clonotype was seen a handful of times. The DNA for the CDR3 is TGTGCCAGCAGCCCCGGGACAGGGGGCACTGAAGCTTTCTTT. It translates to CASSPGTGGTEAFF. The rearrangement joins TRBV5-6 to TRBJ1-1; 11 bases are shared with TRBD1. Germline CDR1 SGHDT, CDR2 YYEEEE. This CDR3 has 14 residues. Trimming at V came to 4 bases and at J to 4 bases, leaving 3 bases not matched to a gene.

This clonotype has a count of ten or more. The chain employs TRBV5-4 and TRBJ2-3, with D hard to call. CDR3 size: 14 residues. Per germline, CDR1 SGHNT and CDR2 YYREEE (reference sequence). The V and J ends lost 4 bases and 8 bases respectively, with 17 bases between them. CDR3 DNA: TGTGCCAGCAGCACTCAGGAGAATCAACTTACGCAGTATTTT. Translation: CASSTQENQLTQYF.

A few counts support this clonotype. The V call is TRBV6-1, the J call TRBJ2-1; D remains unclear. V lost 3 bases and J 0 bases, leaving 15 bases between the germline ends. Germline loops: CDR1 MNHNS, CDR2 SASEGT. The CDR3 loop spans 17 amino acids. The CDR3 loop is CASSDHPLGSSYNEQFF. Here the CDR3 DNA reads TGTGCCAGCAGTGACCATCCCTTGGGTAGCTCCTACAATGAGCAGTTCTTC.

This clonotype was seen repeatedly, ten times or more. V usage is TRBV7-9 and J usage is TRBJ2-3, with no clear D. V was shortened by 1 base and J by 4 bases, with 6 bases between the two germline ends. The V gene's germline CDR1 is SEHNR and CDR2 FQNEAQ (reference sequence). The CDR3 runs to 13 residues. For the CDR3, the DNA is TGTGCCAGCAGCTTAGAAGCCCCAGATACGCAGTATTTT. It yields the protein CASSLEAPDTQYF. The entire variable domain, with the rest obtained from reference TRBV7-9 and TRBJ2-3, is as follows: DTGVSQNPRHKITKRGQNVTFRCDPISEHNRLYWYRQTLGQGPEFLTYFQNEAQLEKSRLLSDRFSAERPKGSFSTLEIQRTEQGDSAMYLCASSLEAPDTQYFGPGTRLTVL.

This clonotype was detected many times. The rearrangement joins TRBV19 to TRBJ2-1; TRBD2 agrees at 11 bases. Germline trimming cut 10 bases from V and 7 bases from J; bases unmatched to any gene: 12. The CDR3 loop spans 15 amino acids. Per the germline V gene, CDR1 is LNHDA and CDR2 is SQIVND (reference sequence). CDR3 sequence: CATRLLAGVFNEQFF. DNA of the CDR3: TGTGCCACCCGCCTACTAGCGGGGGTTTTTAATGAGCAGTTCTTC. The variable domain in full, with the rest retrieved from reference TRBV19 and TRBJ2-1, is DGGITQSPKYLFRKEGQNVTLSCEQNLNHDAMYWYRQDPGQGLRLIYYSQIVNDFQKGDIAEGYSVSREKKESFPLTVTSAQKNPTAFYLCATRLLAGVFNEQFFGPGTRLTVL.

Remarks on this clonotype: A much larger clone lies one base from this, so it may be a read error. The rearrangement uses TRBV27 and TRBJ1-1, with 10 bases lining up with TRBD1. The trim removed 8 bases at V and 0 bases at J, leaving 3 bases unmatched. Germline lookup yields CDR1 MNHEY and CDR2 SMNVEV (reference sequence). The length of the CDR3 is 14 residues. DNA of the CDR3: TGTGCCAGCGGGGGGACAGGGGTGAACACTGAAGCTTTCTTT. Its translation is CASGGTGVNTEAFF.

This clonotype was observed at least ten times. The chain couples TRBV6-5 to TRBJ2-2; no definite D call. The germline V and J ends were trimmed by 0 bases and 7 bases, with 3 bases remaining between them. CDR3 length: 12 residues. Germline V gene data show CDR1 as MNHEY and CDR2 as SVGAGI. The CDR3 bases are TGTGCCAGCAGTTACTCGGGCGGGGAGCTGTTTTTT. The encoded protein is CASSYSGGELFF.

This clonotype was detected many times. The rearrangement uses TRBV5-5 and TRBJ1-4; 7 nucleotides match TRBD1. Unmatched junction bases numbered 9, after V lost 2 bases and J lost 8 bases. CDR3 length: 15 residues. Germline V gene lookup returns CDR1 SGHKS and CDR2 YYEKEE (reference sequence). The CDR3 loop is CASSFHGTAGEKLFF. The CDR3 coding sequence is TGTGCCAGCAGCTTTCACGGGACAGCCGGGGAAAAACTGTTTTTT.

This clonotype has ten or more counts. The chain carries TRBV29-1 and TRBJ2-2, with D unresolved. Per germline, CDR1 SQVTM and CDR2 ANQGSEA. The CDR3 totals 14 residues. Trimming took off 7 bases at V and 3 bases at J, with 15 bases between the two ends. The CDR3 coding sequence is TGCAGCGCCCGGGCCCTTTCTGACACCGGGGAGCTGTTTTTT. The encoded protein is CSARALSDTGELFF.

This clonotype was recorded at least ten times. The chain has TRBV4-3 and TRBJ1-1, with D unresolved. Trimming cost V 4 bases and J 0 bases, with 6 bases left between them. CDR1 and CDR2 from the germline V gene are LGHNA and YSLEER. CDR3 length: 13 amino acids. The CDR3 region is CASSRLLNTEAFF. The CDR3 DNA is TGCGCCAGCAGCCGCCTGCTGAACACTGAAGCTTTCTTT.

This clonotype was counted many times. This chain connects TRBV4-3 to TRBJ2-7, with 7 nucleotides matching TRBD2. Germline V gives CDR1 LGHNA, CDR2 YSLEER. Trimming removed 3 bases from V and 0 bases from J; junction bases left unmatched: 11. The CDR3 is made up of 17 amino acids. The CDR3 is CASSQELGGTSSYEQYF. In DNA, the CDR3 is TGCGCCAGCAGCCAGGAACTGGGAGGGACCAGCTCCTACGAGCAGTACTTC.

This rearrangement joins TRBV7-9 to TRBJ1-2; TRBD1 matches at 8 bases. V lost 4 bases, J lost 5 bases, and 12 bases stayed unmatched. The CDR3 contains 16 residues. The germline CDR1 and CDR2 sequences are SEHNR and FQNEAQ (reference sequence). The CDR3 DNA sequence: TGTGCCAGCAGCTCCTATACCCTACAGGGGGGGTATGGCTACACCTTC. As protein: CASSSYTLQGGYGYTF.

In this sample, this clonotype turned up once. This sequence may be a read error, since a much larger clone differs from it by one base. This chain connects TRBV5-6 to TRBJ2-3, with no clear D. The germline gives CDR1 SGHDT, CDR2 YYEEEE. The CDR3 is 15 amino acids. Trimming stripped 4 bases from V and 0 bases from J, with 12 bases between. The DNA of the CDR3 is TGTGCCAGCAGCCCCGCGCGGCCTAGCACAGATACGCAGTATTTT. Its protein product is CASSPARPSTDTQYF.

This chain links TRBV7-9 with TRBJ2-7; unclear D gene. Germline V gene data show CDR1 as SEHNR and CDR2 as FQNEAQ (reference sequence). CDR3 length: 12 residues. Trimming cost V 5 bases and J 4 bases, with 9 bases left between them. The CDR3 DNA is TGTGCCAGCAGCCTGGATGTATACGAGCAGTACTTC. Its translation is CASSLDVYEQYF.

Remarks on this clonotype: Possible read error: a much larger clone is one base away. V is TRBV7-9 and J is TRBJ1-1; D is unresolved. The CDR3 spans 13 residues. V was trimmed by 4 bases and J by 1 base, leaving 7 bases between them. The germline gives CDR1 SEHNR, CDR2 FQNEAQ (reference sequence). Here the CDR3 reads CASSSAENTEAFF. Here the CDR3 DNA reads TGTGCCAGCAGCTCGGCGGAGAACACTGAAGCTTTCTTT.

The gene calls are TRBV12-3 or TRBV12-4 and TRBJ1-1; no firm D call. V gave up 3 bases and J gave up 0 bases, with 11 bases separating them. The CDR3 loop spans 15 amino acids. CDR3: CASSLTWVMNTEAFF. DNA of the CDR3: TGTGCCAGCAGTTTGACCTGGGTTATGAACACTGAAGCTTTCTTT.

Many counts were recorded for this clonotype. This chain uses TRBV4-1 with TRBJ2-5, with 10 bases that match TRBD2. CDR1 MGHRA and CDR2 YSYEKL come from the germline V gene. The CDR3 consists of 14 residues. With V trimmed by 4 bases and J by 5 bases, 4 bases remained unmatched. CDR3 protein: CASSRSGGTETQYF. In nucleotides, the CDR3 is TGCGCCAGCAGCCGTAGCGGGGGGACGGAGACCCAGTACTTC.

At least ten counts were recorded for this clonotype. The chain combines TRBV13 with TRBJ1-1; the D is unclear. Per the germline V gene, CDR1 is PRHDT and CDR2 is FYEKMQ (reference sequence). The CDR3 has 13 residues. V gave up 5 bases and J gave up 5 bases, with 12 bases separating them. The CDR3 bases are TGTGCCAGCAGCCTTGGAGGTAGGACTGAAGCTTTCTTT. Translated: CASSLGGRTEAFF.

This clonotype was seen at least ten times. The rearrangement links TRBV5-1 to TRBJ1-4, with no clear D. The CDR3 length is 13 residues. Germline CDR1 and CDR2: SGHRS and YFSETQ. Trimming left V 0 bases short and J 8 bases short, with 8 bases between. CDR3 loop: CASSLVGSEKLFF. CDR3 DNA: TGCGCCAGCAGCTTGGTTGGCTCCGAAAAACTGTTTTTT.

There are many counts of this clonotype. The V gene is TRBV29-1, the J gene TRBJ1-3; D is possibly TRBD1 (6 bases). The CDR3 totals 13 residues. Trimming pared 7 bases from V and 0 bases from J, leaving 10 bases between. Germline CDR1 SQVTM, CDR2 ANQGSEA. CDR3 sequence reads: CSAYRDSGNTIYF. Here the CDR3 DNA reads TGCAGCGCCTACAGGGACTCTGGAAACACCATATATTTT.

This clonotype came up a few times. The CDR3 spells CAWRNRGSRGYYEQYF. CDR3 DNA sequence: TGTGCCTGGAGGAACCGGGGGTCTCGGGGGTACTACGAGCAGTACTTC. This chain links TRBV30 with TRBJ2-7; TRBD2 might be the D (6 bases). V lost 3 bases and J 3 bases, leaving 21 bases between the germline ends. Germline CDR1 GTSNPN, CDR2 SVGIG (reference sequence). The CDR3 has 16 residues. Based on the CDR3 plus reference TRBV30 and TRBJ2-7, the full variable domain is SQTIHQWPATLVQPVGSPLSLECTVEGTSNPNLYWYRQAAGRGLQLLFYSVGIGQISSEVPQNLSASRPQDRQFILSSKKLLLSDSGFYLCAWRNRGSRGYYEQYFGPGTRLTVT.

The CDR3 spells CASRHRTGGTDTQYF. The CDR3 nucleotides are TGTGCCAGCAGACATAGGACTGGGGGCACAGATACGCAGTATTTT. The V gene is TRBV6-2 or TRBV6-3, the J gene TRBJ2-3; weak D call: TRBD2 (5 bases). Trimming took off 6 bases at V and 1 base at J, with 14 bases between the two ends. Germline-derived CDR1 and CDR2 are MNHEY and SVGEGT. The CDR3 runs to 15 residues.

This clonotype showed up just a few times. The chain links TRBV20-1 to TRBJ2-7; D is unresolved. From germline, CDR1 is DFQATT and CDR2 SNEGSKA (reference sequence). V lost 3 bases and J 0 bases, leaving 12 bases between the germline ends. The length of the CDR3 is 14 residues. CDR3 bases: TGCAGTGCTAGGTCCCCGGTTAGCTCCTACGAGCAGTACTTC. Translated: CSARSPVSSYEQYF.

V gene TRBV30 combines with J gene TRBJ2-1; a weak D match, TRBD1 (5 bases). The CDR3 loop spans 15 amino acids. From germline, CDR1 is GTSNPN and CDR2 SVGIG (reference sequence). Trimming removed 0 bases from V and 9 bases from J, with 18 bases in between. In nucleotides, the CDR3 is TGTGCCTGGAGTGTAAGGTGGCTGCGCGACAGTGAGCAGTTCTTC. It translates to CAWSVRWLRDSEQFF.

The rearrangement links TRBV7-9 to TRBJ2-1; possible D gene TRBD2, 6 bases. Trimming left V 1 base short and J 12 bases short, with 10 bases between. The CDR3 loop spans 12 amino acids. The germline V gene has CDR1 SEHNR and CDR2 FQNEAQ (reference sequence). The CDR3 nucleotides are TGTGCCAGCAGCTTAGAGGAGGAGGGGCAGTTCTTC. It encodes CASSLEEEGQFF.